Listed here are 27 T cell receptor beta chains from one sample, sequenced in a study of CD8+ T cells in alopecia areata. Sequencing used cDNA as its template, made by extracting RNA and reverse transcribing it. Only in-frame clones appear in the TCRdb table, and some are missing; sequencing was by immunoSEQ multiplex PCR. The data contain hundreds of thousands of clones, 58% of them singletons. Described treatment: oral pan-JAK inhibitor, 5-10 mg twice daily. The input for sequencing was CD4+ T cells sorted from blood, taken at week 24, from a patient treated with tofacitinib. The source of these receptors is a human donor with alopecia areata.

The V call is TRBV19, the J call TRBJ2-7; a possible D gene is TRBD1 (6 bases). Deletions cut 10 bases from V and 6 bases from J, with 22 bases between. This CDR3 is built from 14 residues. Germline loops: CDR1 LNHDA, CDR2 SQIVND (reference sequence). CDR3 amino acids: CATTAHIQGGEQYF. CDR3 DNA: TGTGCCACAACCGCACATATACAGGGTGGCGAGCAGTACTTC.

In this sample, this clone turned up a few times. The chain has TRBV19 and TRBJ1-1, with no clear D. CDR1 and CDR2 from the germline V gene are LNHDA and SQIVND (reference sequence). CDR3 length equals 12 residues. The ends were cut back, 4 bases at V and 4 bases at J, with 7 bases in the middle. The CDR3 sequence is CASSTGITEAFF. The CDR3 DNA is TGTGCCAGTAGTACGGGGATCACTGAAGCTTTCTTT.

The genes are TRBV5-1 and TRBJ1-4, with TRBD1 matching over 8 bases. CDR3 length: 15 amino acids. The junction had 4 bases not matched to a gene; V was cut back by 3 bases and J by 3 bases. Germline V CDR1 and CDR2: SGHRS, YFSETQ. The CDR3 is CASSSQTGANEKLFF. The CDR3, as DNA: TGCGCCAGCAGCTCTCAGACAGGGGCTAATGAAAAACTGTTTTTT.

As for this clone: An end of the junction differs from the germline gene, which may be a read error. The J gene is TRBJ2-5, the V gene TRBV7-7; D not resolved. Germline V gives CDR1 SSHAT, CDR2 FNYEAQ (reference sequence). The CDR3 runs 14 residues. In nucleotides, the CDR3 is TGTGCTAGCAGCTTAGGGCCGCGGCAAGAGACCCAGTACTTC. Protein sequence: CASSLGPRQETQYF.

This clone was detected once. The gene calls are TRBV6-5 and TRBJ2-3; 9 bases line up with TRBD1. The junction had 9 bases not matched to a gene; V was cut back by 10 bases and J by 4 bases. Germline assignment: CDR1 MNHEY and CDR2 SVGAGI. This CDR3 has 14 residues. The CDR3 DNA reads TGTGCCATGAAACGGGACAGGGATTCAGATACGCAGTATTTT. Encoded protein: CAMKRDRDSDTQYF.

The gene calls are TRBV5-4 and TRBJ2-2, with 10 positions matching TRBD2. V trimming: 4 bases; J trimming: 5 bases; junction bases outside the gene matches: 8. Germline lookup yields CDR1 SGHNT and CDR2 YYREEE (reference sequence). The CDR3 is made up of 16 amino acids. CDR3 coding DNA: TGTGCCAGCAGCCCCCCCCCTAGCGGGGGAACCGGGGAGCTGTTTTTT. Protein product: CASSPPPSGGTGELFF. Combining the CDR3 with reference TRBV5-4 and TRBJ2-2 gives the whole variable domain ETGVTQSPTHLIKTRGQQVTLRCSSQSGHNTVSWYQQALGQGPQFIFQYYREEENGRGNFPPRFSGLQFPNYSSELNVNALELDDSALYLCASSPPPSGGTGELFFGEGSRLTVL.

This clone was observed a few times. The chain couples TRBV6-6 to TRBJ1-1, with D perhaps TRBD1 (5 bases). Per germline, CDR1 MNHNY and CDR2 SVGAGI (reference sequence). Trimming stripped 8 bases from V and 1 base from J, with 8 bases between. CDR3 length: 12 amino acids. The CDR3 bases are TGTGCCAGCCGGCAGGGGAACACTGAAGCTTTCTTT. Its protein product is CASRQGNTEAFF.

The chain uses TRBV7-2 and TRBJ2-5, with 11 bases fitting TRBD2. The CDR3 is made up of 14 amino acids. V trimming: 5 bases; J trimming: 9 bases; junction bases outside the gene matches: 8. Germline loops: CDR1 SGHTA, CDR2 FQGNSA. The CDR3: CASSPTGTSGPQYF. The CDR3 DNA reads TGTGCCAGCAGCCCGACGGGGACTAGCGGTCCCCAGTACTTC.

V is TRBV7-2 and J is TRBJ2-7; tentatively, D is TRBD2 (6 bases). The CDR3 sequence is 15 residues long. Deletions cut 1 base from V and 7 bases from J, with 17 bases between. The V gene's germline CDR1 is SGHTA and CDR2 FQGNSA. CDR3 amino acids: CASSLEVLARAEQYF. Here the CDR3 DNA reads TGTGCCAGCAGCTTAGAGGTGCTAGCGAGAGCAGAGCAGTACTTC.

This clone was seen a few times. The chain has TRBV7-9 and TRBJ1-2, with D unresolved. CDR1 and CDR2 (germline): SEHNR, FQNEAQ (reference sequence). The CDR3 length is 16 residues. Trimming removed 1 base from V and 5 bases from J, with 17 bases in between. The CDR3 DNA is TGTGCCAGCAGCTTAGGTCGCCGCACAAACGGTTATGGCTACACCTTC. It specifies CASSLGRRTNGYGYTF.

The rearrangement uses TRBV29-1 and TRBJ2-2; D might be TRBD1 or TRBD2, each matching 5 bases. V lost 7 bases and J lost 4, with 13 bases in between. This CDR3 is 13 amino acids long. Germline V gives CDR1 SQVTM, CDR2 ANQGSEA. The CDR3 DNA reads TGCAGCGGGGCCCCAGGGACCACCGGGGAGCTGTTTTTT. As protein: CSGAPGTTGELFF.

This rearrangement joins TRBV9 to TRBJ2-7, with 10 positions matching TRBD2. CDR1 is SGDLS and CDR2 is YYNGEE in the germline V gene. The CDR3 contains 15 residues. V lost 2 bases to trimming and J lost 5 bases; unmatched junction nucleotides: 7. The CDR3 region has the DNA TGTGCCAGCAGCGTCAGCGGGGGGGCCGACCACGAGCAGTACTTC. Translating gives CASSVSGGADHEQYF.

V usage is TRBV13 and J usage is TRBJ2-7; either TRBD1 or TRBD2 may supply D (6 bases each). CDR3 length: 14 residues. Germline-derived CDR1 and CDR2 are PRHDT and FYEKMQ (reference sequence). Trimming stripped 4 bases from V and 6 bases from J, with 16 bases between. The CDR3 reads CASSYDRTAGEQYF. The CDR3, as DNA: TGTGCCAGCAGCTACGATCGGACAGCGGGCGAGCAGTACTTC.

A few counts support this clone. The J gene is TRBJ1-5, the V gene TRBV4-1; D is unclear. The CDR3 spans 16 residues. Deletions cut 1 base from V and 4 bases from J, with 14 bases between. Germline assignment: CDR1 MGHRA and CDR2 YSYEKL. The CDR3 reads CASSQGPLPGNQPQHF. The CDR3 DNA sequence: TGCGCCAGCAGCCAAGGCCCCCTCCCGGGGAATCAGCCCCAGCATTTT.

This clone has just one count. V usage is TRBV4-2 and J usage is TRBJ2-3; the D is unclear. Trimming removed 1 base at V and 0 bases at J, with 11 bases between. The CDR3 length is 16 residues. The germline CDR1 and CDR2 sequences are LGHNA and YNFKEQ. For the CDR3, the DNA is TGTGCCAGCAGCCAAGGAAGTTCTAGGAGCACAGATACGCAGTATTTT. Translated, it gives CASSQGSSRSTDTQYF.

The V and J genes are TRBV5-1 and TRBJ2-3; 8 bases map to TRBD2. CDR3 length: 14 amino acids. CDR1 is SGHRS and CDR2 is YFSETQ in the germline V gene. J was trimmed by 4 bases and V by 4 bases; bases with no gene match: 5. CDR3 in DNA: TGCGCCAGCAGCCCGGAGCGGGGGTCAGATACGCAGTATTTT. Protein product: CASSPERGSDTQYF.

The CDR3 is CSVTTGVSTEAFF. The CDR3 region has the DNA TGCAGCGTTACGACAGGGGTCTCCACTGAAGCTTTCTTT. V usage is TRBV29-1 and J usage is TRBJ1-1; 8 nucleotides line up with TRBD1. Germline assignment: CDR1 SQVTM and CDR2 ANQGSEA. Trimming took 5 bases from V and 4 from J; bases not matched to a gene: 6. The CDR3 totals 13 residues.

The J gene is TRBJ1-2, the V gene TRBV28, with D possibly matching TRBD1 (5 bases). CDR1 and CDR2 (germline): MDHEN, SYDVKM. The CDR3 contains 14 residues. V was clipped by 3 bases and J by 3 bases, with 11 bases between them. The DNA for the CDR3 is TGTGCCAGCAGTTTCTCGGGGACTCACTATGGCTACACCTTC. It codes for CASSFSGTHYGYTF.

CDR3 protein: CASSWGQGYEQYF. CDR3 in DNA: TGTGCCAGCAGTTGGGGACAGGGCTACGAGCAGTACTTC. V and J are TRBV6-6 and TRBJ2-7; TRBD1 matches 9 bases. In germline, CDR1 is MNHNY, CDR2 SVGAGI (reference sequence). J gave up 3 bases and V 4 bases, and 1 base lay outside the gene matches. The CDR3 sequence is 13 residues long.

This clone was counted at least ten times. This chain links TRBV18 with TRBJ1-2; D remains unclear. V dropped 6 bases and J dropped 6 bases, with 14 bases sitting between them. The germline gives CDR1 KGHSH, CDR2 LQKENI. The CDR3 runs to 13 residues. The CDR3 here is CASSLEPEDGYTF. The CDR3, as DNA: TGTGCCAGCTCCCTGGAACCTGAAGATGGCTACACCTTC.

The chain couples TRBV30 to TRBJ1-5; D is undetermined. This CDR3 spans 15 amino acids. V lost 3 bases, J lost 0 bases, and 12 bases lay in between. Germline CDR1 GTSNPN, CDR2 SVGIG (reference sequence). CDR3 loop: CAWSTDDYSNQPQHF. The CDR3 DNA is TGTGCCTGGAGCACGGACGATTATAGCAATCAGCCCCAGCATTTT.

This clone has a count of ten or more. V usage is TRBV5-1 and J usage is TRBJ2-1; 7 nucleotides match TRBD2. The germline gives CDR1 SGHRS, CDR2 YFSETQ. CDR3 length equals 15 residues. J was trimmed by 7 bases and V by 0 bases; bases with no gene match: 7. The CDR3 DNA follows: TGCGCCAGCAGCTTGGTCATGGGACTAAGAAATGAGCAGTTCTTC. Amino acid sequence: CASSLVMGLRNEQFF.

Written as DNA, the CDR3 is TGTGCCAGCAGTGCGGGACAGGGAAATCAGCCCCAGCATTTT. As protein: CASSAGQGNQPQHF. V is TRBV2 and J is TRBJ1-5, with 9 bases aligning to TRBD1. The CDR3 consists of 14 residues. Losses at the gene ends were 4 bases for V and 4 bases for J; bases not matched to a gene: 2. Per germline, CDR1 SNHLY and CDR2 FYNNEI. Combining the CDR3 with reference TRBV2 and TRBJ1-5 gives the whole variable domain EPEVTQTPSHQVTQMGQEVILRCVPISNHLYFYWYRQILGQKVEFLVSFYNNEISEKSEIFDDQFSVERPDGSNFTLKIRSTKLEDSAMYFCASSAGQGNQPQHFGDGTRLSIL.

V gene TRBV29-1 combines with J gene TRBJ2-7, with D maybe TRBD2 (5 bases). There are 13 residues in the CDR3. Germline CDR1 reads SQVTM; CDR2 reads ANQGSEA. The V end lost 4 bases, the J end lost 0 bases, and 10 bases lay between the germline ends. CDR3: CSVGGLASYEQYF. The CDR3 nucleotides read TGCAGCGTTGGCGGGCTGGCCTCCTACGAGCAGTACTTC.

The chain combines TRBV7-2 with TRBJ2-3, with no clear D. This CDR3 comprises 14 residues. The V gene's germline CDR1 is SGHTA and CDR2 FQGNSA. Trimming cost V 5 bases and J 1 base, with 10 bases left between them. This CDR3 reads CASSTSEGTDTQYF. The CDR3 DNA sequence: TGTGCCAGCAGCACCAGCGAGGGCACAGATACGCAGTATTTT.

As for this clone: This sample also contains other DNA sequences that code for the same CDR3. The chain is built from TRBV4-3 and TRBJ1-1, with D perhaps TRBD1 (5 bases). This CDR3 is built from 14 residues. The V end lost 3 bases, the J end lost 1 base, and 9 bases lay between the germline ends. CDR1 is LGHNA and CDR2 is YSLEER in the germline V gene. CDR3 bases: TGCGCCAGCAGCCAGGGACCGCGGAACACTGAAGCTTTCTTT. Its protein is CASSQGPRNTEAFF.

The DNA of the CDR3 is TGTGCCAGCAGTGAAGGTACCCGGGGCTATAATTCACCCCTCCACTTT. It translates to CASSEGTRGYNSPLHF. This sequence joins TRBV25-1 and TRBJ1-6; no clear D gene. V gave up 2 bases and J gave up 3 bases, with 11 bases separating them. The CDR3 contains 16 residues. Germline values: CDR1 MGHDK, CDR2 SYGVNS.